The 22 T cell receptor beta chains below were found in one sample sequenced in a study of read filtering for tumor transcriptome and immune sequencing (dated by TCRdb to 2018 to 2021). This sample was sequenced with an Illumina HiSeq 4000. TCR libraries were constructed from approximately 360 ng RNA using the Immunoverse kit, and molecular barcoded adaptors covering alpha/delta and beta/gamma chains were employed. The raw public reads went through TCRdb reprocessing: fastp at Q25, MiXCR clone calling, in-frame beta chains kept. One record per CDR3 amino acid sequence lists the most common genes and DNA. The sample table contains roughly 60,000 distinct CDR3 sequences; only one count was recorded for 20% to 25% of them. Approximately 18% of the sample is taken by the ten largest. Sequenced sample: a population of CD138-negative cells sorted from bone marrow. The cell subset or site label here, explained by the study, means: bone marrow mononuclear cells depleted of CD138+ plasma/myeloma cells by negative magnetic selection. These receptors all come from a donor aged 40 or older with multiple myeloma.

Points on this clonotype: Lacking the conserved final phenylalanine or tryptophan, this CDR3 likely reflects a read error. V is TRBV28 and J is TRBJ2-1; 16 nucleotides match TRBD2. Per germline, CDR1 MDHEN and CDR2 SYDVKM. J gave up 1 base and V 7 bases, and 16 bases lay outside the gene matches. The CDR3 is 21 residues long. CDR3 in amino acids: CASTSAGLAGGPSRSYNEQFV. CDR3 sequence (DNA): TGTGCCAGCACTTCCGCGGGACTAGCGGGAGGGCCCAGTCGGTCCTACAATGAGCAGTTCGTC.

This clonotype has only a few counts. The J gene is TRBJ2-1, the V gene TRBV20-1; 10 nucleotides match TRBD2. Trimming removed 6 bases from V and 6 bases from J; junction bases left unmatched: 14. Germline CDR1 and CDR2: DFQATT and SNEGSKA (reference sequence). This CDR3 region has 16 residues. The CDR3 region has the DNA TGCAGTGCCGACCGTCCTTCTAGCGGGAGAAGCAATGAGCAGTTCTTC. This translates into CSADRPSSGRSNEQFF.

Comment on this clonotype: A much larger clone differs from this one at a single base, so this may be a read error. The chain couples TRBV12-3 or TRBV12-4 to TRBJ2-1; D tentatively reads TRBD1 or TRBD2 (5 bases each). The CDR3 has 14 residues. CDR3 sequence (DNA): TGTGGCAGCAGTTTGAGGCAGGGAGTAAATGAGCAGTTCTTC. Encoded protein: CGSSLRQGVNEQFF.

This clonotype occurred many times. The V and J genes are TRBV5-1 and TRBJ2-2; TRBD1 agrees at 9 bases. Germline V CDR1 and CDR2: SGHRS, YFSETQ. This CDR3 comprises 15 residues. The V gene end was trimmed by 4 bases and the J gene end by 5 bases; junction bases not matched to a gene: 6. The CDR3 loop reads CASSPLGQGTGELFF. The DNA for the CDR3 is TGCGCCAGCAGCCCCCTCGGACAGGGGACCGGGGAGCTGTTTTTT.

This clonotype was counted many times. This chain joins TRBV28 and TRBJ2-1, with 7 bases aligning to TRBD2. Germline CDR1 and CDR2: MDHEN and SYDVKM. The CDR3 spans 16 residues. V lost 1 base, J lost 3 bases, and 6 bases stayed unmatched. The CDR3 DNA reads as TGTGCCAGCAGTTTATTCGGCGGGAGCAACTACAATGAGCAGTTCTTC. Its translation is CASSLFGGSNYNEQFF.

Ten or more counts support this clonotype. This rearrangement joins TRBV20-1 to TRBJ2-7, with D tentatively TRBD1 (5 bases). CDR3 length: 15 amino acids. Germline CDR1 DFQATT, CDR2 SNEGSKA (reference sequence). Trimming removed 2 bases from V and 3 bases from J, with 17 bases in between. This chain's CDR3 is CSARKDMSEVYEQYF. As DNA, the CDR3 is TGCAGTGCTAGAAAGGACATGTCCGAGGTCTACGAGCAGTACTTC.

This clonotype was seen repeatedly, ten times or more. The rearrangement links TRBV14 to TRBJ2-7; 10 bases match TRBD1. The V gene end was trimmed by 7 bases and the J gene end by 5 bases; junction bases not matched to a gene: 11. Germline V gene sequence: CDR1 SGHDN, CDR2 FVKESK. This CDR3 spans 15 amino acids. CDR3 coding DNA: TGTGCCAGCACCCCTCGGGGGACAGGGGTCCACGAGCAGTACTTC. It encodes CASTPRGTGVHEQYF.

This clonotype was counted only a few times. V is TRBV29-1 and J is TRBJ1-2; the D is unclear. CDR1 SQVTM and CDR2 ANQGSEA come from the germline V gene. V lost 0 bases and J lost 7, with 12 bases in between. The length of the CDR3 is 13 residues. As DNA, the CDR3 is TGCAGCGTTGAAGATTCACCTTCTTTTGGCTACACCTTC. Its protein is CSVEDSPSFGYTF.

The sample holds a few counts of this clonotype. The chain carries TRBV20-1 and TRBJ1-1, with 9 bases aligning to TRBD1. CDR3 size: 15 residues. The V gene end was trimmed by 4 bases and the J gene end by 3 bases; junction bases not matched to a gene: 9. From germline, CDR1 is DFQATT and CDR2 SNEGSKA (reference sequence). As DNA, the CDR3 is TGCAGTGCTATGAGTCTGGACAGGGGTTACACTGAAGCTTTCTTT. This sequence encodes CSAMSLDRGYTEAFF.

This clonotype was found a few times. J is TRBJ1-2 and V is TRBV29-1; no reliable D call. Trimming removed 3 bases from V and 7 bases from J, with 9 bases in between. The germline gives CDR1 SQVTM, CDR2 ANQGSEA. The CDR3 totals 11 residues. CDR3 DNA: TGCAGCGTTGAGTCCAGTCGTGGCTACACCTTC. It specifies CSVESSRGYTF.

This rearrangement joins TRBV5-1 to TRBJ2-5, with a weak D call TRBD2 (5 bases). There are 12 residues in the CDR3. Germline loops: CDR1 SGHRS, CDR2 YFSETQ. V was cut by 7 bases and J by 2 bases, with 9 bases left in between. The CDR3, as DNA: TGCGCCAGCTGGAGGCAGCAAGAGACCCAGTACTTC. Translation gives CASWRQQETQYF.

This clonotype is medium-sized in the sample. The J gene is TRBJ2-1, the V gene TRBV4-1; 8 nucleotides line up with TRBD2. V was pared by 2 bases and J by 1 base, with 1 base of the junction left unmatched. The CDR3 spans 15 residues. The germline V gene encodes CDR1 MGHRA and CDR2 YSYEKL. Written as DNA, the CDR3 is TGCGCCAGCAGCCAAACGGGGGGGTCCTACAATGAGCAGTTCTTC. Translating gives CASSQTGGSYNEQFF.

As concerns this clonotype: As the CDR3 is not closed by the conserved phenylalanine or tryptophan, this likely results from a read error. It is unclear where the CDR3 begins or ends on the DNA, so no DNA is shown, and the CDR3 is as TCRdb lists it. The chain carries TRBV7-8 and TRBJ2-1; the table calls TRBD2, which could not be checked here. Inclusive of both ends, the CDR3 amounts to 13 amino acids. Germline V lookup: CDR1 SGHVS, CDR2 FQNEAQ. CDR3: CASSSGGLNEQFL.

Concerning this clonotype itself: This clone may be a read error of a much larger clone one base away. The final CDR3 position lacks the conserved phenylalanine or tryptophan, pointing to a likely read error. The J gene is TRBJ2-1, the V gene TRBV2, with 9 bases fitting TRBD2. The CDR3 covers 17 residues. With 4 bases clipped from V and 3 bases from J, the junction kept 10 bases outside the gene matches. CDR1 is SNHLY, CDR2 FYNNEI, per germline. CDR3 protein: CASSAVLAAGGYNEQFL. The CDR3 DNA follows: TGTGCCAGCAGTGCCGTTTTGGCAGCGGGAGGCTACAATGAGCAGTTCCTC.

This clonotype was seen repeatedly, ten times or more. The CDR3 here is CASSLVRWNEQFF. DNA of the CDR3: TGTGCCAGCAGCTTAGTTAGATGGAATGAGCAGTTCTTC. The rearrangement uses TRBV7-2 and TRBJ2-1; D call uncertain. The CDR3 length is 13 residues. V was pared by 1 base and J by 7 bases, with 8 bases between. Per the germline V gene, CDR1 is SGHTA and CDR2 is FQGNSA.

Of note for this clonotype: A much larger clone differs by one base, so this may be a read error. Since the CDR3 does not end with the conserved phenylalanine or tryptophan, this likely comes from a read error. The gene calls are TRBV20-1 and TRBJ2-5; TRBD2 agrees at 12 bases. Germline V gives CDR1 DFQATT, CDR2 SNEGSKA (reference sequence). V shed 5 bases and J 4 bases; nucleotides not matched to a gene: 8. This CDR3 contains 15 residues. CDR3 bases: TGCAGTGCTTCCCCTCGGGGACTAGCGGGAGAGACCCAGTACTTA. Amino acid sequence: CSASPRGLAGETQYL.

Many counts were recorded for this clonotype. The chain uses TRBV4-1 and TRBJ2-5; 8 nucleotides line up with TRBD2. With 0 bases clipped from V and 5 bases from J, the junction kept 17 bases outside the gene matches. The CDR3 is 19 amino acids. CDR1 MGHRA and CDR2 YSYEKL come from the germline V gene. In nucleotides, the CDR3 is TGCGCCAGCAGCCAAGATCGGGGTCCCTTCGGGAGGGCCTTGGAGACCCAGTACTTC. Residues: CASSQDRGPFGRALETQYF.

Remarks on this clonotype: This likely came from a read error, as a far larger clone is one base away. The chain is built from TRBV12-3 or TRBV12-4 and TRBJ2-7; a possible D gene is TRBD2 (5 bases). The CDR3 is made up of 13 amino acids. V dropped 8 bases and J dropped 2 bases, with 13 bases sitting between them. This CDR3 is CASGPGVTYEQYF. The CDR3 DNA reads as TGTGCCAGCGGTCCCGGGGTAACCTACGAGCAGTACTTC.

The gene calls are TRBV7-2 and TRBJ2-1; 13 nucleotides agree with TRBD2. V gave up 2 bases and J gave up 4 bases; unmatched junction bases: 5. Germline assignment: CDR1 SGHTA and CDR2 FQGNSA. This CDR3 has 17 residues. The CDR3 bases are TGTGCCAGCAGCTTATTTAGGGGACTAGCGGGGTACAATGAGCAGTTCTTC. Encoded protein: CASSLFRGLAGYNEQFF.

This clonotype has ten or more counts. The J gene is TRBJ1-5, the V gene TRBV4-1; the match to TRBD1 covers 7 bases. This CDR3 has 15 amino acids. V was pared by 1 base and J by 6 bases, with 6 bases of the junction left unmatched. Germline V gene data show CDR1 as MGHRA and CDR2 as YSYEKL. CDR3 nucleotides: TGCGCCAGCAGCCAAGGCCAGGGGGAGGGTCAGCCCCAGCATTTT. Translated: CASSQGQGEGQPQHF.

This clonotype was detected ten times or more. J is TRBJ1-1 and V is TRBV11-2; D uncertain. V was clipped by 0 bases and J by 10 bases, with 12 bases between them. The CDR3 loop spans 13 amino acids. Germline V gives CDR1 SGHAT, CDR2 FQNNGV. CDR3 protein: CASSLEQTWGAFF. CDR3 sequence (DNA): TGTGCCAGCAGCTTAGAGCAGACTTGGGGAGCTTTCTTT.

As to this clonotype: The junction departs from the called germline gene at one end, perhaps through a read error. The gene calls are TRBV7-9 and TRBJ1-2; D is undetermined. Germline V gives CDR1 SEHNR, CDR2 FQNEAQ (reference sequence). The length of the CDR3 is 14 residues. CDR3: CASSSSSTNYGYTF. CDR3 nucleotides: TGTGCCAGCAGCTCCAGCTCGACTAACTATGGCTACACCTTT.